The 17 T cell receptor beta chains in this list originate from one sample, sequenced in a study of patients and donors after allogeneic stem cell transplantation. TCRdb re-called the RT-PCR reads with MiXCR, one entry per CDR3 protein. The sample records tens of thousands of distinct CDR3 sequences, under 50% being singletons. Input material: blood, either unsorted or a sorted T cell fraction (not recorded which). These receptors were taken from a human donor who was either an allogeneic HSCT recipient or a stem cell or donor lymphocyte infusion donor (not recorded which). It is not recorded whose cells these are; they may come from a transplant donor.

The chain links TRBV12-3 or TRBV12-4 to TRBJ1-1; a possible D gene is TRBD1 (6 bases). The CDR3 length is 13 residues. The ends were cut back, 3 bases at V and 10 bases at J, with 15 bases in the middle. The CDR3 reads CASSLGHPTGAFF. The CDR3 region has the DNA TGTGCCAGCAGTTTGGGACATCCGACGGGAGCTTTCTTT.

The CDR3 nucleotides are TGTGCCAGCTCACCAGCCCCCTATTGGGGGGAGTTCCACGAGCAGTACTTC. It yields the protein CASSPAPYWGEFHEQYF. The V and J genes are TRBV18 and TRBJ2-7, with TRBD2 as a possible D gene (6 bases). The germline V gene has CDR1 KGHSH and CDR2 LQKENI. V was pared by 2 bases and J by 5 bases, with 22 bases between. The CDR3 has 17 residues.

V gene TRBV15 combines with J gene TRBJ1-1; perhaps TRBD1 as D (6 bases). The CDR3 loop spans 15 amino acids. The germline V gene encodes CDR1 LNHNV and CDR2 YYDKDF (reference sequence). Trimming shortened V by 3 bases and J by 1 base, and 12 bases separated the two germline ends. Here the CDR3 DNA reads TGTGCCACCAGCAGGTCGAGGGGGAGGAACACTGAAGCTTTCTTT. Encoded protein: CATSRSRGRNTEAFF. Drawing the rest from reference TRBV15 and TRBJ1-1, the complete variable domain is DAMVIQNPRYQVTQFGKPVTLSCSQTLNHNVMYWYQQKSSQAPKLLFHYYDKDFNNEADTPDNFQSRRPNTSFCFLDIRSPGLGDTAMYLCATSRSRGRNTEAFFGQGTRLTVV.

The J gene is TRBJ1-4, the V gene TRBV15; 7 positions agree with TRBD1. The germline V gene encodes CDR1 LNHNV and CDR2 YYDKDF (reference sequence). This CDR3 contains 18 residues. V trimming: 0 bases; J trimming: 9 bases; junction bases outside the gene matches: 16. The CDR3 nucleotides read TGTGCCACCAGCAGAGATCCGGGACAGAGCCCCCCCTGTAAAAAACTGTTTTTT. Translation gives CATSRDPGQSPPCKKLFF.

The chain uses TRBV20-1 and TRBJ1-5; 11 bases line up with TRBD1. Trimming took 1 base from V and 5 from J; bases not matched to a gene: 1. CDR3 length: 14 residues. Looked up from germline, CDR1 is DFQATT and CDR2 is SNEGSKA (reference sequence). The CDR3 DNA sequence: TGCAGTGCTAGAGCGGGACAGGGGGATCAGCCCCAGCATTTT. Encoded protein: CSARAGQGDQPQHF.

The DNA of the CDR3 is TGTGCCAGCAGTGCAGGGAGTAGTAATCAGCCCCAGCATTTT. Translated: CASSAGSSNQPQHF. This chain links TRBV12-3 or TRBV12-4 with TRBJ1-5, with a tentative D call TRBD1 (5 bases). The CDR3 loop spans 14 amino acids. V shed 5 bases and J shed 4 bases, with 12 bases lying between them.

The chain has TRBV12-3 or TRBV12-4 and TRBJ1-5; 9 nucleotides match TRBD1. The CDR3 totals 16 residues. Trimming removed 3 bases from V and 1 base from J; junction bases left unmatched: 4. The CDR3 is CASSFRTGDSNQPQHF. The CDR3 DNA follows: TGTGCCAGCAGTTTTCGGACAGGGGACAGCAATCAGCCCCAGCATTTT.

The chain carries TRBV10-3 and TRBJ1-2; 10 bases line up with TRBD1. The J segment lost 6 bases and the V segment lost 3 bases, leaving 7 bases of the junction unmatched. The CDR3 runs 15 residues. Germline V CDR1 and CDR2: ENHRY, SYGVKD. As DNA, the CDR3 is TGTGCCATCAGTGACCTGGGACAGGGGATTAATGGCTACACCTTC. Its protein product is CAISDLGQGINGYTF.

The rearrangement joins TRBV28 to TRBJ1-5; 8 nucleotides match TRBD1. The length of the CDR3 is 16 residues. In germline, CDR1 is MDHEN, CDR2 SYDVKM. The junction had 5 bases not matched to a gene; V was cut back by 3 bases and J by 1 base. CDR3 nucleotide sequence: TGTGCCAGCAGTTTGAGGACAGGGCAGAGCAATCAGCCCCAGCATTTT. Translation gives CASSLRTGQSNQPQHF. The complete variable domain, with remaining parts taken from reference TRBV28 and TRBJ1-5, reads DVKVTQSSRYLVKRTGEKVFLECVQDMDHENMFWYRQDPGLGLRLIYFSYDVKMKEKGDIPEGYSVSREKKERFSLILESASTNQTSMYLCASSLRTGQSNQPQHFGDGTRLSIL.

The chain couples TRBV11-2 to TRBJ1-5; D unclear. The CDR3 consists of 15 residues. Germline CDR1 reads SGHAT; CDR2 reads FQNNGV. V was cut by 0 bases and J by 3 bases, with 9 bases left in between. The CDR3 DNA reads TGTGCCAGCAGCTTAGAAGGTGGGTTCAATCAGCCCCAGCATTTT. As protein: CASSLEGGFNQPQHF.

The chain uses TRBV11-2 and TRBJ1-3; weak D call: TRBD1 (6 bases). The germline V gene has CDR1 SGHAT and CDR2 FQNNGV. V was clipped by 2 bases and J by 0 bases, with 20 bases between them. The CDR3 spans 19 residues. In DNA, the CDR3 is TGTGCCAGCAGCTTATTAGGAGGGGGTCTGATGCCCTCTGGAAACACCATATATTTT. Encoded protein: CASSLLGGGLMPSGNTIYF.

The gene calls are TRBV29-1 and TRBJ1-1, with 9 bases that match TRBD1. Losses at the gene ends were 6 bases for V and 3 bases for J; bases not matched to a gene: 8. This CDR3 spans 14 amino acids. CDR1 and CDR2 (germline): SQVTM, ANQGSEA. CDR3 residues: CSVSPRTGDTEAFF. The CDR3 DNA follows: TGCAGCGTGTCCCCTAGGACAGGGGACACTGAAGCTTTCTTT.

The V call is TRBV4-3, the J call TRBJ2-2, with D possibly being TRBD1 or TRBD2 (5 bases each). V gave up 2 bases and J gave up 0 bases, with 13 bases separating them. CDR1 and CDR2 from the germline V gene are LGHNA and YSLEER. The CDR3 consists of 17 residues. The CDR3 DNA reads as TGCGCCAGCAGCCAAACCCGGGGCACGTCGAACACCGGGGAGCTGTTTTTT. Protein: CASSQTRGTSNTGELFF.

V and J are TRBV3-1 and TRBJ1-6; 9 bases line up with TRBD1. The CDR3 extends over 16 amino acids. Germline assignment: CDR1 LGHDT and CDR2 YNNKEL (reference sequence). The trim removed 6 bases at V and 8 bases at J, leaving 11 bases unmatched. The CDR3 DNA is TGTGCCAGCAGTATTCCCTCGGGACAGGGTTATTCACCCCTCCACTTT. Protein sequence: CASSIPSGQGYSPLHF.

The rearrangement uses TRBV5-1 and TRBJ2-1, with 8 positions matching TRBD1. CDR3 size: 14 residues. V dropped 2 bases and J dropped 6; count of bases not matched to a gene: 4. Germline V lookup: CDR1 SGHRS, CDR2 YFSETQ. DNA of the CDR3: TGCGCCAGCAGCTTCGGACAGGGCCGCAATGAGCAGTTCTTC. It codes for CASSFGQGRNEQFF.

The chain carries TRBV7-8 and TRBJ1-2; possible D gene TRBD1, 5 bases. Germline lookup yields CDR1 SGHVS and CDR2 FQNEAQ. This CDR3 is 15 amino acids long. The germline V and J ends were trimmed by 5 bases and 4 bases, with 17 bases remaining between them. CDR3 protein: CASSPEPGLLYGYTF. Here the CDR3 DNA reads TGTGCCAGCAGCCCCGAGCCAGGGCTCCTCTATGGCTACACCTTC.

The chain employs TRBV4-2 and TRBJ1-5; perhaps TRBD1 as D (6 bases). This CDR3 is 16 amino acids long. V lost 0 bases to trimming and J lost 3 bases, with 12 bases between them. Germline V CDR1 and CDR2: LGHNA, YNFKEQ. CDR3: CASSQDPRGYNQPQHF. For the CDR3, the DNA is TGTGCCAGCAGCCAAGACCCCAGGGGCTACAATCAGCCCCAGCATTTT.